The 16 T cell receptor beta chains below were found in one sample sequenced in a study of T cell responses to AZD1222 COVID-19 vaccine. Some clones are missing from TCRdb's copy, which holds only in-frame ones; the method was immunoSEQ multiplex PCR. The sample gives about 85,000 clones, roughly nine tenths of which show up once; about 7% is in the top ten. Sample: peripheral blood, taken on day 0 of AZD1222 vaccination. These receptors originate from an adult in good health.

V gene TRBV29-1 combines with J gene TRBJ1-2; 9 positions match TRBD1. CDR1 is SQVTM, CDR2 ANQGSEA, per germline. The trim removed 7 bases at V and 4 bases at J, leaving 4 bases unmatched. This CDR3 spans 12 amino acids. CDR3 DNA sequence: TGCAGCGCCGGGACAGGGTCCTATGGCTACACCTTC. Protein: CSAGTGSYGYTF.

The J gene is TRBJ1-2, the V gene TRBV4-2; D is uncertain. V lost 0 bases and J lost 3, with 17 bases in between. Germline V lookup: CDR1 LGHNA, CDR2 YNFKEQ. The CDR3 has 17 amino acids. CDR3 DNA: TGTGCCAGCAGCCAAGACGCCGCCTCGCGGACTTACTATGGCTACACCTTC. This sequence encodes CASSQDAASRTYYGYTF.

V is TRBV19 and J is TRBJ1-3; TRBD1 is a possible D gene (5 bases). V lost 5 bases to trimming and J lost 2 bases, with 13 bases between them. CDR3 length: 15 residues. The germline CDR1 and CDR2 sequences are LNHDA and SQIVND (reference sequence). This CDR3 is CASSSQGSPGNTIYF. CDR3 DNA: TGTGCCAGTAGTTCTCAGGGTAGCCCTGGAAACACCATATATTTT.

The chain couples TRBV2 to TRBJ2-7; D unresolved. With 4 bases removed from V and 2 bases from J, the gap between germline ends came to 9 bases. The CDR3 runs 13 residues. The germline V gene has CDR1 SNHLY and CDR2 FYNNEI. CDR3 in amino acids: CASSAGRTYEQYF. The CDR3 DNA is TGTGCCAGCAGTGCTGGCAGAACCTACGAGCAGTACTTC. The full variable domain, rest sourced from reference TRBV2 and TRBJ2-7, is EPEVTQTPSHQVTQMGQEVILRCVPISNHLYFYWYRQILGQKVEFLVSFYNNEISEKSEIFDDQFSVERPDGSNFTLKIRSTKLEDSAMYFCASSAGRTYEQYFGPGTRLTVT.

This sequence joins TRBV10-3 and TRBJ1-2; D might be TRBD1 (6 bases). V was pared by 2 bases and J by 8 bases, with 12 bases between. CDR3 length: 13 amino acids. CDR1 is ENHRY, CDR2 SYGVKD, per germline. The CDR3: CAISEIGGQGYTF. CDR3 sequence (DNA): TGTGCCATCAGTGAGATAGGGGGGCAAGGCTACACCTTC.

Here the CDR3 DNA reads TGTGCCAGCAGTTTAGTAGCGGGAGGCGTGAATGAGCAGTTCTTC. The encoded protein is CASSLVAGGVNEQFF. The chain employs TRBV27 and TRBJ2-1; TRBD2 agrees at 10 bases. CDR1 and CDR2 (germline): MNHEY, SMNVEV (reference sequence). With V trimmed by 2 bases and J by 7 bases, 5 bases remained unmatched. The CDR3 runs 15 residues.

The CDR3 loop reads CAISESFLAAGIQETQYF. The CDR3 DNA sequence: TGTGCCATCAGTGAGTCGTTCCTAGCGGCAGGAATCCAAGAGACCCAGTACTTC. V and J are TRBV10-3 and TRBJ2-5; TRBD2 matches 7 bases. This CDR3 is built from 18 residues. Germline V gives CDR1 ENHRY, CDR2 SYGVKD. With V trimmed by 0 bases and J by 1 base, 11 bases remained unmatched.

The rearrangement uses TRBV5-1 and TRBJ2-6, with 9 bases aligning to TRBD1. The germline V gene has CDR1 SGHRS and CDR2 YFSETQ. Trimming cost V 9 bases and J 0 bases; bases outside gene matches: 16. This CDR3 contains 19 residues. As DNA, the CDR3 is TGCGCCACTAAAGCACAGGGGGCCCTTCATCCCTCTGGGGCCAACGTCCTGACTTTC. It encodes CATKAQGALHPSGANVLTF.

The chain joins TRBV7-6 to TRBJ2-7, with 8 bases fitting TRBD2. The CDR3 contains 12 residues. J lost 5 bases, V lost 4 bases, and 1 base had no gene match. Germline-derived CDR1 and CDR2 are SGHVS and FNYEAQ. In DNA form, the CDR3 reads TGTGCCAGCAGCTCGGGGGGGGACGAGCAGTACTTC. This encodes CASSSGGDEQYF.

V is TRBV25-1 and J is TRBJ2-2; perhaps TRBD1 as D (6 bases). CDR1 MGHDK and CDR2 SYGVNS come from the germline V gene. The CDR3 is made up of 15 amino acids. V was shortened by 4 bases and J by 0 bases, with 9 bases between the two germline ends. CDR3 DNA sequence: TGTGCCAGCAGTGCCAGGGGCACGAACACCGGGGAGCTGTTTTTT. Amino acids: CASSARGTNTGELFF.

The chain recombines TRBV28 with TRBJ1-2; a possible D gene is TRBD1 (5 bases). V was clipped by 1 base and J by 6 bases, with 15 bases between them. Germline values: CDR1 MDHEN, CDR2 SYDVKM. The CDR3 totals 15 residues. The DNA for the CDR3 is TGTGCCAGCAGTTTATTCGGCAGGGAGTTAAATGGCTACACCTTC. It encodes CASSLFGRELNGYTF.

J is TRBJ2-1 and V is TRBV28; 11 bases align to TRBD1. The CDR3 has 16 residues. V shed 5 bases, J shed 2 bases, and the junction held 5 bases outside the gene matches. Germline V CDR1 and CDR2: MDHEN, SYDVKM. The DNA for the CDR3 is TGTGCCAGCAGTAGGACAGGGGGCATAACCTACAATGAGCAGTTCTTC. Protein: CASSRTGGITYNEQFF.

This clone has a handful of counts. The V call is TRBV30, the J call TRBJ1-4; tentatively, D is TRBD1 (5 bases). Germline CDR1 is GTSNPN and CDR2 is SVGIG (reference sequence). Trimming removed 2 bases from V and 7 bases from J, with 14 bases in between. The CDR3 is 14 amino acids. The CDR3 protein is CAWSRQPILEKLFF. The CDR3 DNA follows: TGTGCCTGGAGTCGACAGCCGATTCTTGAAAAACTGTTTTTT.

The chain employs TRBV27 and TRBJ2-1, with D possibly being TRBD1 (5 bases). CDR1 MNHEY and CDR2 SMNVEV come from the germline V gene (reference sequence). Trimming pared 3 bases from V and 7 bases from J, leaving 10 bases between. This CDR3 region has 13 residues. CDR3 sequence: CASSLQGWNEQFF. For the CDR3, the DNA is TGTGCCAGCAGTTTGCAGGGTTGGAATGAGCAGTTCTTC.

The genes are TRBV18 and TRBJ2-3, with TRBD1 identical over 7 bases. V lost 0 bases to trimming and J lost 5 bases; unmatched junction nucleotides: 2. Germline V gene lookup returns CDR1 KGHSH and CDR2 LQKENI. The CDR3 is 14 amino acids. The chain's CDR3 is CASSPPQGRDTQYF. The CDR3 DNA sequence: TGTGCCAGCTCACCACCACAGGGGAGAGATACGCAGTATTTT.

This clone appeared once. This rearrangement joins TRBV6-5 to TRBJ1-5; tentatively, D is TRBD1 (5 bases). The CDR3 sequence is 13 residues long. The V gene's germline CDR1 is MNHEY and CDR2 SVGAGI. Between the trimmed V and J ends, which lost 6 bases and 6 bases, there was a span of 12 bases. The CDR3 DNA is TGTGCCAGCAGAGGGGCGCAGAGTCAGCCCCAGCATTTT. It codes for CASRGAQSQPQHF.